Listed below are T cell receptor beta chains from one sample, sequenced in a study of blood T cell repertoires in COVID-19. Profiled with immunoSEQ multiplex PCR; TCRdb holds only in-frame clones, not every one. The sample lists more than 100,000 clones, about 79% occurring once. Source material: peripheral blood. The receptors were sampled from a woman aged 45-59 years with acute or convalescent COVID-19. Each CDR3 is given with its conserved first and last residue.

j_gene: TRBJ2-5
v_gene: TRBV9
len: 16
CDR3aa: CASSVGLAGGVETQYF

j_gene: TRBJ1-6
v_gene: TRBV5-1
len: 15
CDR3aa: CASSLGVQDTGSLHF

j_gene: TRBJ1-2
v_gene: TRBV6-1
len: 14
CDR3aa: CASSEEGGIYGYTF

j_gene: TRBJ1-1
v_gene: TRBV7-9
len: 13
CDR3aa: CASSSNAGTKAFF

j_gene: TRBJ1-2
v_gene: TRBV19
len: 14
CDR3aa: CASSSQGANYGYTF

j_gene: TRBJ1-2
v_gene: TRBV19
len: 16
CDR3aa: CASSTSLDTKIYGYTF

j_gene: TRBJ2-5
v_gene: TRBV12-3/TRBV12-4
len: 13
CDR3aa: CASSQGLGGTQYF

j_gene: TRBJ1-1
v_gene: TRBV18
len: 13
CDR3aa: CATSFAWNTEAFF

j_gene: TRBJ2-7
v_gene: TRBV6-5
len: 14
CDR3aa: CASSYRSLNYEQYF

j_gene: TRBJ1-1
v_gene: TRBV2
len: 15
CDR3aa: CASRAGTGGYTEAFF

j_gene: TRBJ1-3
v_gene: TRBV2
len: 13
CDR3aa: CASSLSSGNTIYF

j_gene: TRBJ2-7
v_gene: TRBV3-1/TRBV3-2
len: 14
CDR3aa: CASSQDGQGYEQYF

j_gene: TRBJ1-2
v_gene: TRBV2
len: 13
CDR3aa: CASSDSDGDGYTF

j_gene: TRBJ1-2
v_gene: TRBV3-1/TRBV3-2
len: 17
CDR3aa: CASSLGTGGTSNYGYTF

j_gene: TRBJ1-1
v_gene: TRBV6-1
len: 13
CDR3aa: CASSENRGTEAFF

j_gene: TRBJ1-1
v_gene: TRBV28
len: 13
CDR3aa: CASSLGQLTEAFF

j_gene: TRBJ1-2
v_gene: TRBV4-1
len: 15
CDR3aa: CASRPLGQANYGYTF

j_gene: TRBJ2-3
v_gene: TRBV2
len: 14
CDR3aa: CASSYFESTDTQYF

j_gene: TRBJ1-1
v_gene: TRBV19
len: 15
CDR3aa: CASRETGRVLRIAFF

j_gene: TRBJ1-2
v_gene: TRBV7-3
len: 14
CDR3aa: CASSLTGSGRGYTF

j_gene: TRBJ2-2
v_gene: TRBV4-1
len: 22
CDR3aa: CASSQSAGVDLTAIANTGELFF

j_gene: TRBJ2-1
v_gene: TRBV30
len: 14
CDR3aa: CAWSRRTGYNEQFF

j_gene: TRBJ2-3
v_gene: TRBV28
len: 23
CDR3aa: CASSSVYPDRIRTSGAPTDTQYF

j_gene: TRBJ2-7
v_gene: TRBV2
len: 13
CDR3aa: CASKGDTSYEQYF

j_gene: TRBJ1-5
v_gene: TRBV18
len: 15
CDR3aa: CASSPGTAYNQPQHF

j_gene: TRBJ1-2
v_gene: TRBV6-5
len: 14
CDR3aa: CASSSMDRGYGYTF

j_gene: TRBJ2-1
v_gene: TRBV7-3
len: 13
CDR3aa: CASSLSRGNEQFF

j_gene: TRBJ1-3
v_gene: TRBV27
len: 12
CDR3aa: CATRDWTNTIYF

j_gene: TRBJ2-7
v_gene: TRBV19
len: 16
CDR3aa: CASRRTSSGGTYEQYF

j_gene: TRBJ2-3
v_gene: TRBV14
len: 15
CDR3aa: CASVPLAGGRDTQYF

j_gene: TRBJ1-4
v_gene: TRBV6-5
len: 15
CDR3aa: CASSYQGQGYEKLFF

j_gene: TRBJ2-7
v_gene: TRBV7-3
len: 15
CDR3aa: CASSQEAGRASEQYF

j_gene: TRBJ1-5
v_gene: TRBV12-5
len: 17
CDR3aa: CASGLISGGGSNQPQHF

j_gene: TRBJ1-1
v_gene: TRBV10-3
len: 17
CDR3aa: CAISESTLAGLGTEAFF

j_gene: TRBJ2-1
v_gene: TRBV9
len: 15
CDR3aa: CASSVGRGAYNEQFF

j_gene: TRBJ2-7
v_gene: TRBV2
len: 17
CDR3aa: CASRARLAGANPYEQYF

j_gene: TRBJ2-7
v_gene: TRBV9
len: 15
CDR3aa: CASSVDTSASYEQYF

j_gene: TRBJ1-3
v_gene: TRBV2
len: 12
CDR3aa: CASKGGGNTIYF

j_gene: TRBJ2-7
v_gene: TRBV30
len: 11
CDR3aa: CAWSDSYEQYF

j_gene: TRBJ1-2
v_gene: TRBV19
len: 13
CDR3aa: CASSIQQGSGYTF

j_gene: TRBJ2-1
v_gene: TRBV30
len: 16
CDR3aa: CAWSVSGLAQGNEQFF

j_gene: TRBJ1-4
v_gene: TRBV6-1
len: 15
CDR3aa: CASSEAWTLNEKLFF